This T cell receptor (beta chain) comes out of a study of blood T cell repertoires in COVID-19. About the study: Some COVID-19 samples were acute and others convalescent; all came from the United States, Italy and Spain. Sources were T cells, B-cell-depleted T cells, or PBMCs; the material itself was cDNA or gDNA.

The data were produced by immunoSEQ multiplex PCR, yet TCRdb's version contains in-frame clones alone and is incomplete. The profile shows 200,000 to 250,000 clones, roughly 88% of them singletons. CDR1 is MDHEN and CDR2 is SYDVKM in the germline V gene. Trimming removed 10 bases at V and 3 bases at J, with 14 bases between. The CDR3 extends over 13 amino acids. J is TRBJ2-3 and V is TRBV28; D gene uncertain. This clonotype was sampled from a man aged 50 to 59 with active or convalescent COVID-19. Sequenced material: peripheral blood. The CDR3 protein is CATLALETDTQYF. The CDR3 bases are TGTGCCACATTAGCCCTAGAGACAGATACGCAGTATTTT.